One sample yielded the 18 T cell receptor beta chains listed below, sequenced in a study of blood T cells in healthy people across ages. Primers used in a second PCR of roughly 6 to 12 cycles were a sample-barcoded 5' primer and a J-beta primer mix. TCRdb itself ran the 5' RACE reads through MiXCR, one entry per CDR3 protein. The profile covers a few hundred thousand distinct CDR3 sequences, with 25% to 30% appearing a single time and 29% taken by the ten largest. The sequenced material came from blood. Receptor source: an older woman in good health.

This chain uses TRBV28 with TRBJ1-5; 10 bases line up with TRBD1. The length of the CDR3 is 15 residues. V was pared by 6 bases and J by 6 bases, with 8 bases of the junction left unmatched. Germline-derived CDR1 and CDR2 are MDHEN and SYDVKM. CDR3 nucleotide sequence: TGTGCCAGCAGACCGGGACAGGGGAACTCTCAGCCCCAGCATTTT. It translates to CASRPGQGNSQPQHF.

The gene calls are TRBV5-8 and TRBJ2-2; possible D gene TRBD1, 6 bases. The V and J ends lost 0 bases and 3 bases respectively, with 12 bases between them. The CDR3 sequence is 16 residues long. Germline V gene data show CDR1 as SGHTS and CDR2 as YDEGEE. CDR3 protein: CASSLAQGWYTGELFF. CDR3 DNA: TGTGCCAGCAGCTTGGCCCAGGGGTGGTACACCGGGGAGCTGTTTTTT.

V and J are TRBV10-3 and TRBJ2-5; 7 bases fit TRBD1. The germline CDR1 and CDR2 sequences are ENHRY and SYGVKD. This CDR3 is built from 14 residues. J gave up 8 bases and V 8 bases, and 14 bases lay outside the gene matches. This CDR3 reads CAIRDRAESGTQYF. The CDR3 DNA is TGTGCCATCCGCGACAGGGCTGAGTCAGGTACCCAGTACTTC.

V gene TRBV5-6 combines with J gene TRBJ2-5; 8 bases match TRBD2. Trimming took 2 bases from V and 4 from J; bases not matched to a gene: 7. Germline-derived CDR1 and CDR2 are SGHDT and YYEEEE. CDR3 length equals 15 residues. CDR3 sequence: CASSFRSGRGETQYF. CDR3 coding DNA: TGTGCCAGCAGCTTTCGCAGCGGGAGAGGAGAGACCCAGTACTTC. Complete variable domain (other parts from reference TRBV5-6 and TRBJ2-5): DAGVTQSPTHLIKTRGQQVTLRCSPKSGHDTVSWYQQALGQGPQFIFQYYEEEERQRGNFPDRFSGHQFPNYSSELNVNALLLGDSALYLCASSFRSGRGETQYFGPGTRLLVL.

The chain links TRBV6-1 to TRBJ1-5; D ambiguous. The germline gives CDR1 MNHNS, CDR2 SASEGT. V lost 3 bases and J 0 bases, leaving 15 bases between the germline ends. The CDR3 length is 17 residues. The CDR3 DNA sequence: TGTGCCAGCAGTGATGGGAGCGGATACTTTAGCAATCAGCCCCAGCATTTT. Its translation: CASSDGSGYFSNQPQHF.

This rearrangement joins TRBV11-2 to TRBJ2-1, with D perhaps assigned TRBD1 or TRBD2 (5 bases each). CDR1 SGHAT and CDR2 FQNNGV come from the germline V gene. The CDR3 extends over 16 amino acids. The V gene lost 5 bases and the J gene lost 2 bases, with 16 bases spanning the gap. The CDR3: CASSRRGGGAYNEQFF. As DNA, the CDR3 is TGTGCCAGCAGCCGCCGGGGTGGGGGAGCCTACAATGAGCAGTTCTTC.

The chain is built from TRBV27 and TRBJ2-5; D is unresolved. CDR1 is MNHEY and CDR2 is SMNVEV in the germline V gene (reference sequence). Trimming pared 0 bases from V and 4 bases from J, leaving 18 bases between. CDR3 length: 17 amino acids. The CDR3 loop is CASSLSATILTRETQYF. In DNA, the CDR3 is TGTGCCAGCAGTTTATCGGCTACCATTCTTACCCGAGAGACCCAGTACTTC.

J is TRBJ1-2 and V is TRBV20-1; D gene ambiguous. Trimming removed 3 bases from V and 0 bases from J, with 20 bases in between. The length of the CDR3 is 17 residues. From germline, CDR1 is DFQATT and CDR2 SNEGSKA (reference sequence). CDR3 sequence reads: CSARPDISQQANYGYTF. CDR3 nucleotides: TGCAGTGCTAGGCCCGACATTTCGCAGCAAGCTAACTATGGCTACACCTTC.

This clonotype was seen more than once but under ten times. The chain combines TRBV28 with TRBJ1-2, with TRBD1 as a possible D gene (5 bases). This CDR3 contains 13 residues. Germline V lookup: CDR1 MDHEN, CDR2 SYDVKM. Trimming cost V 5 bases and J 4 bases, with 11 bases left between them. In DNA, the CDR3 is TGTGCCAGCAGTAACACGGGGCGCTATGGCTACACCTTC. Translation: CASSNTGRYGYTF.

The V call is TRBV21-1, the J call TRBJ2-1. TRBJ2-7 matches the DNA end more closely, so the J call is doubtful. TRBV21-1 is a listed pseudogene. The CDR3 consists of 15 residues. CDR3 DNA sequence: TGTGCCAGCAGCAAAGTCCCAGGTAGAACCTACGAGCAGTACTTC. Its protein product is CASSKVPGRTYEQYF.

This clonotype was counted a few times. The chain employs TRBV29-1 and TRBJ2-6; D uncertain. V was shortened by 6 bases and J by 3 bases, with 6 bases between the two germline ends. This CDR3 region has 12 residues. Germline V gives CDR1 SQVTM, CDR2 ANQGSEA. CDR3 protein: CSVPGGANVLTF. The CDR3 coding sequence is TGCAGCGTCCCCGGTGGGGCCAACGTCCTGACTTTC.

CDR3 region: CASSLRWLAGVRETQYF. As DNA, the CDR3 is TGTGCCAGCAGCTTAAGGTGGCTAGCGGGAGTGAGAGAGACCCAGTACTTC. This rearrangement joins TRBV5-6 to TRBJ2-5, with 10 bases matching TRBD2. CDR3 length: 17 amino acids. J gave up 4 bases and V 2 bases, and 11 bases lay outside the gene matches. Looked up from germline, CDR1 is SGHDT and CDR2 is YYEEEE. The full variable domain, its missing parts supplied by reference TRBV5-6 and TRBJ2-5, is DAGVTQSPTHLIKTRGQQVTLRCSPKSGHDTVSWYQQALGQGPQFIFQYYEEEERQRGNFPDRFSGHQFPNYSSELNVNALLLGDSALYLCASSLRWLAGVRETQYFGPGTRLLVL.

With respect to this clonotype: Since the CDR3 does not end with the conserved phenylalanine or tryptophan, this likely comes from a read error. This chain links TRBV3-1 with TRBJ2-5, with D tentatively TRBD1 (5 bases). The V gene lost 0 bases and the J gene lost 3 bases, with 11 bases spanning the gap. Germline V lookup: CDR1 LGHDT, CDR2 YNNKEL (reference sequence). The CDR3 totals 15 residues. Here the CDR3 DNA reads TGTGCCAGCAGCCAAGAGAACAGGATGGAAGAGACCCAGTACCTC. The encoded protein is CASSQENRMEETQYL.

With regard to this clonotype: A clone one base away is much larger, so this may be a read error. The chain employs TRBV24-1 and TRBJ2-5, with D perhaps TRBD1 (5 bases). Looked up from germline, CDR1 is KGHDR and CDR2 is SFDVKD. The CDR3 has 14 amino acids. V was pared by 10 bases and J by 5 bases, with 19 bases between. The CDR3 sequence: CATSSTETIETQYF. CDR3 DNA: TGTGCCACTTCCTCGACAGAGACGATCGAGACCCAGTACTTC.

The CDR3 DNA reads TGTGCCAGCAGACGCCATGACAGGGAAAGCTATGGCTACACCTTC. This gives the protein CASRRHDRESYGYTF. The gene calls are TRBV28 and TRBJ1-2; 7 bases match TRBD1. With 6 bases clipped from V and 4 bases from J, the junction kept 11 bases outside the gene matches. This CDR3 contains 15 residues. Germline V lookup: CDR1 MDHEN, CDR2 SYDVKM.

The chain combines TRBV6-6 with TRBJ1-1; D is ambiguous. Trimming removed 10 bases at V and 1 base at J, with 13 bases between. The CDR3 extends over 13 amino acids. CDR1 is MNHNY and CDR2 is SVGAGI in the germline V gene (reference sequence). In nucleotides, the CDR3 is TGTGCCACCCGTAAGGGAGAGAACACTGAAGCTTTCTTT. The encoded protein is CATRKGENTEAFF.

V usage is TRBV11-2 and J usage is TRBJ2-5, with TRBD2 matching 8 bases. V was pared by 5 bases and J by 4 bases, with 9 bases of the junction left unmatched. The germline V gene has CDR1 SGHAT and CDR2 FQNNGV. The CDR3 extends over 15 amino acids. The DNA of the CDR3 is TGTGCCAGCAGCGTTAGCGGGGCAACACGAGAGACCCAGTACTTC. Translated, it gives CASSVSGATRETQYF.

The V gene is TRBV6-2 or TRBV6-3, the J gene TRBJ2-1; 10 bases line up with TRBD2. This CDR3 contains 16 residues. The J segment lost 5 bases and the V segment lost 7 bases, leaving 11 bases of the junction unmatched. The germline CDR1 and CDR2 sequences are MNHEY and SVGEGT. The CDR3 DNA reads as TGTGCCAGCAAACCAGCGGGAGGGATTACTAACAATGAGCAGTTCTTC. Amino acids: CASKPAGGITNNEQFF.